This T cell receptor beta chain comes out of a study of blood T cell repertoires in COVID-19. Study in general: COVID-19 samples collected from the United States, Italy and Spain covered acute and convalescent phases. The analysed material was cDNA or gDNA that came from T cells, B-cell-depleted T cells, or PBMCs.

Per the original data handling: Amplification from reference gene primers served as the basis for estimated nucleated cell counts. TCRdb's copy holds only in-frame clones and misses some; the assay was immunoSEQ multiplex PCR. The V and J calls and clone size were taken over from that table, and D and trimming were inferred from the DNA. The sample lists fewer than 250,000 clones, more than 70% occurring once. CDR1 MGHRA and CDR2 YSYEKL come from the germline V gene. The CDR3 has 16 amino acids. Trimming removed 0 bases at V and 3 bases at J, with 12 bases between. The TCR was taken from a woman aged 50 to 60 with acute or convalescent COVID-19. Sequenced sample: peripheral blood. The chain employs TRBV4-1 and TRBJ1-3, with D perhaps matching TRBD1 (6 bases). CDR3 sequence: CASSQDAGAGGNTIYF. CDR3 coding DNA: TGCGCCAGCAGCCAAGATGCAGGGGCAGGTGGAAACACCATATATTTT.